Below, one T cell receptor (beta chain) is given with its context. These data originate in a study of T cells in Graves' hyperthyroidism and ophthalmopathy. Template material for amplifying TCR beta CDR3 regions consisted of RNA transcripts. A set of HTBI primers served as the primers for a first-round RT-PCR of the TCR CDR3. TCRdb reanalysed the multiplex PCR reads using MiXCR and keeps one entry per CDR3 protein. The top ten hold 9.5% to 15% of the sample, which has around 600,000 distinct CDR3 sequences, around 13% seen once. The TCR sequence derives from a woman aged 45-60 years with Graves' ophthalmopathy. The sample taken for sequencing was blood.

The CDR3 nucleotides read TGCGCCAGCAGTAGCGGGAGCGGTGTTCTAGAGACCCAGTACTTC. Protein sequence: CASSSGSGVLETQYF. The chain carries TRBV5-1 and TRBJ2-5; 9 bases fit TRBD2. With V trimmed by 5 bases and J by 4 bases, 9 bases remained unmatched. CDR3 length equals 15 residues. The germline V gene has CDR1 SGHRS and CDR2 YFSETQ.